This section outlines one T cell receptor (beta chain) sequence together with its context. Its antigen has not been determined. No much larger clone is present one base from it, and per-base qualities are unavailable. TCRbeta CDR3 regions were amplified from genomic DNA using the immunoSEQ Assay, a bias-controlled multiplex PCR. From the authors' description of their analysis: Nucleated cell counts per sample were estimated from amplification of reference gene primers within the assay. To quantify the absolute abundance of each unique TCRbeta CDR3 rearrangement, sequence reads were collapsed and filtered. For each sample, productive Simpson clonality was calculated as the square root of Simpson's diversity index across productive rearrangements. TCRdb holds this immuneACCESS table with in-frame rearrangements only. Some clones are missing; in checked studies, unresolved V genes explain under half, and the rest has no known cause. Clonal size and the V and J genes are those of that table, whereas D and trimming came from the DNA. This sample comprises 200,000 or so clones, approximately 87% of them detected only once. The ten largest clones add up to roughly 2% of the sample.

V is trimmed back by 5 bases and J by 2 bases, and the junction contains 3 bases that no gene match accounts for. The germline V gene yields SGHVS for CDR1 and FQNEAQ for CDR2. The CDR3 goes from the cysteine to the phenylalanine over 14 residues. Only CDR3 DNA is held: 42 bases, read in frame from base 1. The data belong to a study of blood T cell repertoires in COVID-19 (dated by TCRdb to about 2020). For context, the study as a whole: Samples from collaborators originated in the United States, Italy and Spain and spanned both the acute and convalescent phases of COVID-19. The prospective study material was composed of cDNA or gDNA derived from T cells, B-cell-depleted T cells, or PBMCs. Subjects who had been exposed to COVID-19, were actively infected with it, or had recovered from it provided the deeply sampled blood TCRbeta repertoires that made up the dataset. The repertoires were made available in a free public database intended to serve as a resource for research on the immune response to SARS-CoV-2. Samples were obtained from the ongoing ImmuneRACE study (first 160 participants) and from 1,254 subjects provided by 6 global collaborators. Nearly every sample came with metadata listing a de-identified subject ID, COVID-19 status, age in years and sex. Where HLA class I and class II types were available, the types were taken from metadata supplied by the sample provider, not from assay-based typing. Results the study describes overall, beyond this receptor: The amount of clinical and demographic metadata varied by source and participant and was provided uncurated.

Each collaborating institution followed its own protocols to collect whole blood in K2EDTA tubes. Collaborator samples were shipped for TCRbeta analysis as frozen whole blood, isolated PBMCs, or DNA extracted from either sample type. The TCR was taken from a woman aged 45-59 years with acute or convalescent COVID-19. This sequence uses TRBV7-8 and TRBJ2-5, and 9 junction bases match TRBD1. Source material: peripheral blood. The DNA reads as follows: TGTGCCAGCAGCCGGACAGGGGAACAAGAGACCCAGTACTTC. It translates as CASSRTGEQETQYF.